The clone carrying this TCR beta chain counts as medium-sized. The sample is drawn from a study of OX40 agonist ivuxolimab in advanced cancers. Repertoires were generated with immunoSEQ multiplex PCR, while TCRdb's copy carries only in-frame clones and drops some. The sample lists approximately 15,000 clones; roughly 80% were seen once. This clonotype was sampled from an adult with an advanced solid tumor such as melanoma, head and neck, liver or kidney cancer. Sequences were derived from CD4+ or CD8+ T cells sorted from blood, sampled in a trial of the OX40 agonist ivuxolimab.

CDR3: CASRHSGTEAFF. CDR3 sequence (DNA): TGTGCCAGCAGACACTCTGGAACTGAAGCTTTCTTT. The V gene is TRBV6-6, the J gene TRBJ1-1; D is uncertain. CDR3 size: 12 residues. Trimming took 6 bases from V and 5 from J, leaving 10 bases between them. Germline values: CDR1 MNHNY, CDR2 SVGAGI (reference sequence).